This TCR beta chain was observed in a study of OX40 agonist ivuxolimab in advanced cancers. Across the whole study: Every 2 weeks, patients received ivuxolimab intravenously, dosed at 0.01 to 10 mg/kg.

CDR1 and CDR2 from the germline V gene are SGHDN and FVKESK. V was clipped by 0 bases and J by 0 bases, with 12 bases between them. The CDR3 contains 17 residues. The repertoire was sequenced with immunoSEQ multiplex PCR; TCRdb's copy has only in-frame clones and lacks some. This sample has some 44,000 clones, with about 82% found just once. A remark on this clone: No antigen is known for it.

General study points: Normalized T-cell clonal expansion was also low in a subset of nonresponders.

The source was CD4+ or CD8+ T cells sorted from blood, collected in a trial of the OX40 agonist ivuxolimab. The chain carries TRBV14 and TRBJ2-1, with D possibly TRBD1 on 6 matching bases. This receptor was taken from an adult with an advanced solid tumor such as melanoma, head and neck, liver or kidney cancer. The DNA of the CDR3 is TGTGCCAGCAGCCAAGATTGGGCCAGGGGCTCCTACAATGAGCAGTTCTTC. It yields the protein CASSQDWARGSYNEQFF.